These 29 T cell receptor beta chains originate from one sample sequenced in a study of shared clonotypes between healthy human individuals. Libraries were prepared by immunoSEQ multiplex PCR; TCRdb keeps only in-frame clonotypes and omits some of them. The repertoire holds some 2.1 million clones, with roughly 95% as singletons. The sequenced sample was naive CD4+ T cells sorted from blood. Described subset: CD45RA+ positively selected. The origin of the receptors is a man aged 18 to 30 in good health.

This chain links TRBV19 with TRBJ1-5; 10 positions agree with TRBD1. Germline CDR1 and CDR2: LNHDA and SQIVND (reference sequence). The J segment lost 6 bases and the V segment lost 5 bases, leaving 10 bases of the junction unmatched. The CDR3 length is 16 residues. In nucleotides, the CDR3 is TGTGCCAGTAGTCCCCGGGACAGGGGTACGGGTCAGCCCCAGCATTTT. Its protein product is CASSPRDRGTGQPQHF.

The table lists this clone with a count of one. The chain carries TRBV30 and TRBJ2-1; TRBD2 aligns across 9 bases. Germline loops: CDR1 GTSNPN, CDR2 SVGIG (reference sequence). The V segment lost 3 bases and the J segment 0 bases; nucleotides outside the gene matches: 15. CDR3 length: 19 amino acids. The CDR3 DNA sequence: TGTGCCTGGAGATTTAGCGGGAGACGGTATTATGGCTCCTACAATGAGCAGTTCTTC. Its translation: CAWRFSGRRYYGSYNEQFF.

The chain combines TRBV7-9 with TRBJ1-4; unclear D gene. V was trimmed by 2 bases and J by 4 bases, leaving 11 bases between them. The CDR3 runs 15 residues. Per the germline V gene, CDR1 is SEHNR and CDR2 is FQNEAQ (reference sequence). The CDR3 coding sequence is TGTGCCAGCAGCTTATTCACGCCGGTTAATGAAAAACTGTTTTTT. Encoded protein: CASSLFTPVNEKLFF. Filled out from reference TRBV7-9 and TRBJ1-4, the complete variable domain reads DTGVSQNPRHKITKRGQNVTFRCDPISEHNRLYWYRQTLGQGPEFLTYFQNEAQLEKSRLLSDRFSAERPKGSFSTLEIQRTEQGDSAMYLCASSLFTPVNEKLFFGSGTQLSVL.

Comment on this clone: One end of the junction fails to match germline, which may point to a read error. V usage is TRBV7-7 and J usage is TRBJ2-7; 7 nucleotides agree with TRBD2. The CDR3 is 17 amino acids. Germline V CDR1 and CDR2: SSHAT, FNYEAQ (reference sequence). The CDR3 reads CASSLDRMLADPYEQYF. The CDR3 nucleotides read TGTGCTAGCAGCTTAGACCGGATGCTAGCGGATCCCTACGAGCAGTACTTC.

The CDR3, as DNA: TGTGCCAGCTATTTCAGGGTGGGCACTGAAGCTTTCTTT. Protein product: CASYFRVGTEAFF. This rearrangement joins TRBV2 to TRBJ1-1, with D possibly matching TRBD1 (5 bases). From germline, CDR1 is SNHLY and CDR2 FYNNEI. V shed 8 bases and J shed 4 bases, with 14 bases lying between them. This CDR3 has 13 amino acids.

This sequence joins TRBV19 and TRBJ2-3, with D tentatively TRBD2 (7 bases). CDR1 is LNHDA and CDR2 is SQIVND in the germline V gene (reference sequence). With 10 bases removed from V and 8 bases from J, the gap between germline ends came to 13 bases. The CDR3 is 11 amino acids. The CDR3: CATERGGTQYF. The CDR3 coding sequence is TGTGCCACAGAGAGGGGGGGTACGCAGTATTTT.

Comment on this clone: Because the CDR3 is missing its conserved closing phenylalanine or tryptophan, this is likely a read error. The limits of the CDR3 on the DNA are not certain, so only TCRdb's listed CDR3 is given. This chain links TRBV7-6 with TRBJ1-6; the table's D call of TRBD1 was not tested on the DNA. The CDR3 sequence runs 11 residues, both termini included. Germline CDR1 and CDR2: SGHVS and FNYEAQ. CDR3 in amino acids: CASSRPSTGSY.

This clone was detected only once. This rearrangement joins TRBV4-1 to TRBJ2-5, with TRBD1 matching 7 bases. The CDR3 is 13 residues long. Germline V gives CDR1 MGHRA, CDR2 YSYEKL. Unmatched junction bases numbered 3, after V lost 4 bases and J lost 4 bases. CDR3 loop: CASSLGTAETQYF. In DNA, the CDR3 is TGCGCCAGCAGCCTGGGGACAGCAGAGACCCAGTACTTC.

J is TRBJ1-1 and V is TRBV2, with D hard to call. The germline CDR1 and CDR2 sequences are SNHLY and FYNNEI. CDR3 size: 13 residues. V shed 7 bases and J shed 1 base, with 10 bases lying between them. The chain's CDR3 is CASKASPNTEAFF. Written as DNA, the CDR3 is TGTGCCAGCAAAGCCTCCCCGAACACTGAAGCTTTCTTT.

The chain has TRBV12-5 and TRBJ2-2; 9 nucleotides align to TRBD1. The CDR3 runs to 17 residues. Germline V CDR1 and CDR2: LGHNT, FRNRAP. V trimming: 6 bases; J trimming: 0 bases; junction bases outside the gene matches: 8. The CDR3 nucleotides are TGTGCTAGTGGGACCCGGACAGGGGTTTCGAACACCGGGGAGCTGTTTTTT. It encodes CASGTRTGVSNTGELFF.

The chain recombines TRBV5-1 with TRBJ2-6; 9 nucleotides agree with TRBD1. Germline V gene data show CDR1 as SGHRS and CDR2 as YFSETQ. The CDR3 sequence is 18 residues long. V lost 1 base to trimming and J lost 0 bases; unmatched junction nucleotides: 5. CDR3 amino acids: CASSLQGQGSSGANVLTF. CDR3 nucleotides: TGCGCCAGCAGCTTGCAGGGACAGGGATCCTCTGGGGCCAACGTCCTGACTTTC.

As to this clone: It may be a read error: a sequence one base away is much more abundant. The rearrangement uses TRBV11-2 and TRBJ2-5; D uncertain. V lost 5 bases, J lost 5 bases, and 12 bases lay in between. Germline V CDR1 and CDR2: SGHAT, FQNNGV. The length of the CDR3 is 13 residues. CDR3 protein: CASSPGPWETQYF. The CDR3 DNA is TGTGCCAGCAGCCCCGGGCCTTGGGAGACCCAGTACTTC.

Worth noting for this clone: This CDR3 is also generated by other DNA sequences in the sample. This CDR3 reads CASSLSGNTIYF. The CDR3 DNA reads TGTGCCAGCAGCTTATCTGGAAACACCATATATTTT. The chain employs TRBV7-2 and TRBJ1-3; D is uncertain. Per the germline V gene, CDR1 is SGHTA and CDR2 is FQGNSA. The CDR3 sequence is 12 residues long. V was pared by 2 bases and J by 1 base, with 0 bases between.

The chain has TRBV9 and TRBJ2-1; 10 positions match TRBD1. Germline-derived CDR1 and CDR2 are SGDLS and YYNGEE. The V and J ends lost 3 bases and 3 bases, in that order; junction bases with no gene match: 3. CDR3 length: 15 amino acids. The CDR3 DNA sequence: TGTGCCAGCAGCGGACAGGGGGCGGGCTACAATGAGCAGTTCTTC. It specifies CASSGQGAGYNEQFF. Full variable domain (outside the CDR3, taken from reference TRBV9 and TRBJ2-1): DSGVTQTPKHLITATGQRVTLRCSPRSGDLSVYWYQQSLDQGLQFLIQYYNGEERAKGNILERFSAQQFPDLHSELNLSSLELGDSALYFCASSGQGAGYNEQFFGPGTRLTVL.

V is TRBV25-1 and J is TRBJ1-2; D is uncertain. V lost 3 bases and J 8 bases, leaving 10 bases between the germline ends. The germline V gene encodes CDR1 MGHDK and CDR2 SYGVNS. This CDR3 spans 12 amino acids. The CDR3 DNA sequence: TGTGCCAGCAGTGACCACCGGGTCGGCTACACCTTC. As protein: CASSDHRVGYTF.

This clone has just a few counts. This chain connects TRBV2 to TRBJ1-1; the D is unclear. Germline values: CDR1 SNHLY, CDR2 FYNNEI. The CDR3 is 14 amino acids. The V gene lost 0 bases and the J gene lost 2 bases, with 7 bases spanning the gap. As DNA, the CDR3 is TGTGCCAGCAGTGAAGCGACACGCAACACTGAAGCTTTCTTT. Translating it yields CASSEATRNTEAFF.

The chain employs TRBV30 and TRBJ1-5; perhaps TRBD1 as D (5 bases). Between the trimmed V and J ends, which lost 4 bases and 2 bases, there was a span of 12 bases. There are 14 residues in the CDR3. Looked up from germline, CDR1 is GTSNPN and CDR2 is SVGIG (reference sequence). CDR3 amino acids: CAWTLQGGNQPQHF. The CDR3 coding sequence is TGTGCCTGGACCCTACAAGGGGGCAATCAGCCCCAGCATTTT.

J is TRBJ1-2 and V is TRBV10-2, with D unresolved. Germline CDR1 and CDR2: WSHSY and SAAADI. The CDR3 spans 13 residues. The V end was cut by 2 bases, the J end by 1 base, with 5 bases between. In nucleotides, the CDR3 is TGCGCCAGCAGTGAGGCACTTAACTATGGCTACACCTTC. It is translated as CASSEALNYGYTF.

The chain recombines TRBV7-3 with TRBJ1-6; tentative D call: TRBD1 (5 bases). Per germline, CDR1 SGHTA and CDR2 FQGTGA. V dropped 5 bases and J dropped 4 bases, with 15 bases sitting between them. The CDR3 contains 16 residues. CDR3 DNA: TGTGCCAGCAGCCGAAATGCCGGGACGTATAATTCACCCCTCCACTTT. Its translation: CASSRNAGTYNSPLHF.

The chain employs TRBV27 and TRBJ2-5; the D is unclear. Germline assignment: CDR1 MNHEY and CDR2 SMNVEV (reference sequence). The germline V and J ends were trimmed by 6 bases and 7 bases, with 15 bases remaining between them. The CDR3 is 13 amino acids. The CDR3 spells CASSYTPRMTQYF. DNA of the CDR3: TGTGCCAGCAGCTATACTCCAAGAATGACCCAGTACTTC.

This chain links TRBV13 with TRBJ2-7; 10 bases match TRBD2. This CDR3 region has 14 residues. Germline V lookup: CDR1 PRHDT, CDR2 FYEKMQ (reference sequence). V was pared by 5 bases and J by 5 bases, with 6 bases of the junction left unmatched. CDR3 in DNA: TGTGCCAGCAGCAATAGCGGGAGGCTGAACGAGCAGTACTTC. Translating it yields CASSNSGRLNEQYF.

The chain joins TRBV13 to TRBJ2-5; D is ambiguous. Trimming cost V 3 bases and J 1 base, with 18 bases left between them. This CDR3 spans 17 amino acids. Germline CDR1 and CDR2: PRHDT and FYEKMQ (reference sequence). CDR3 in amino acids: CASSFISLPGAQETQYF. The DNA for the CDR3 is TGTGCCAGCAGCTTTATTTCTCTACCCGGAGCCCAAGAGACCCAGTACTTC.

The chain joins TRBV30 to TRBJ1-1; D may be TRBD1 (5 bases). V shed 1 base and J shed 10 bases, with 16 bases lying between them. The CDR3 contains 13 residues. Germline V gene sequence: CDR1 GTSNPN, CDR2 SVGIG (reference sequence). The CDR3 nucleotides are TGTGCCTGGAGTGGGCTCGGAGACAGTCCAGCTTTCTTT. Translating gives CAWSGLGDSPAFF.

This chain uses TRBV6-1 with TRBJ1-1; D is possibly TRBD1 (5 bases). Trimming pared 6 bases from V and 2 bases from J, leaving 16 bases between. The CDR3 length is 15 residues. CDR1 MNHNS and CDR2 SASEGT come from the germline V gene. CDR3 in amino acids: CASRAAEGFNTEAFF. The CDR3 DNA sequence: TGTGCCAGCAGGGCCGCAGAGGGGTTTAACACTGAAGCTTTCTTT.

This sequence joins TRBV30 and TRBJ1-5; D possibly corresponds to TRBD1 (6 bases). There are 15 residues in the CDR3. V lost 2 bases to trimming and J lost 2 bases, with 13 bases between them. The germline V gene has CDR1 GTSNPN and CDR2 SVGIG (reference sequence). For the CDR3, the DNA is TGTGCCTGGAGTCCCCAGGGGATGGGCAATCAGCCCCAGCATTTT. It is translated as CAWSPQGMGNQPQHF.

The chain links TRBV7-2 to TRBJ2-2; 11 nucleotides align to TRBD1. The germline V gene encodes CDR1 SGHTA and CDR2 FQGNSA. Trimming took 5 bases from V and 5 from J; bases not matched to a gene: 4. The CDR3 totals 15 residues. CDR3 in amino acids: CASSRTGGSTGELFF. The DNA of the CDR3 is TGTGCCAGCAGCCGGACAGGGGGCAGTACCGGGGAGCTGTTTTTT.

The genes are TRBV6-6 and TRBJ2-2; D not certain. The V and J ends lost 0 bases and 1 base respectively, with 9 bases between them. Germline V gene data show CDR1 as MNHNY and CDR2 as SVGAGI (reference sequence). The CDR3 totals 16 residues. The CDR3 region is CASSYSGSVNTGELFF. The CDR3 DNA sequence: TGTGCCAGCAGTTACTCCGGGTCGGTGAACACCGGGGAGCTGTTTTTT.

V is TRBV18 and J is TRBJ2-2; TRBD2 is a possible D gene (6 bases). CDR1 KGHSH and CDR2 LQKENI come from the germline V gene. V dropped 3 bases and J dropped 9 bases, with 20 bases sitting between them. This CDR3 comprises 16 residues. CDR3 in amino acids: CASSPGGRSSDRELFF. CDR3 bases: TGTGCCAGCTCACCTGGAGGGCGGTCAAGCGACCGGGAGCTGTTTTTT.

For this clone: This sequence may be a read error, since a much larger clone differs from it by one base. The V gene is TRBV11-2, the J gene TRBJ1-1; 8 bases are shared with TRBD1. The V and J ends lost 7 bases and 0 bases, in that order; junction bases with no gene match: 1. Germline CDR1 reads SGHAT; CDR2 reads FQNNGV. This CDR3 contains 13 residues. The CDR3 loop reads CASTGQVNTEAFF. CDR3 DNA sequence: TGTGCCAGCACGGGACAGGTGAACACTGAAGCTTTCTTT.